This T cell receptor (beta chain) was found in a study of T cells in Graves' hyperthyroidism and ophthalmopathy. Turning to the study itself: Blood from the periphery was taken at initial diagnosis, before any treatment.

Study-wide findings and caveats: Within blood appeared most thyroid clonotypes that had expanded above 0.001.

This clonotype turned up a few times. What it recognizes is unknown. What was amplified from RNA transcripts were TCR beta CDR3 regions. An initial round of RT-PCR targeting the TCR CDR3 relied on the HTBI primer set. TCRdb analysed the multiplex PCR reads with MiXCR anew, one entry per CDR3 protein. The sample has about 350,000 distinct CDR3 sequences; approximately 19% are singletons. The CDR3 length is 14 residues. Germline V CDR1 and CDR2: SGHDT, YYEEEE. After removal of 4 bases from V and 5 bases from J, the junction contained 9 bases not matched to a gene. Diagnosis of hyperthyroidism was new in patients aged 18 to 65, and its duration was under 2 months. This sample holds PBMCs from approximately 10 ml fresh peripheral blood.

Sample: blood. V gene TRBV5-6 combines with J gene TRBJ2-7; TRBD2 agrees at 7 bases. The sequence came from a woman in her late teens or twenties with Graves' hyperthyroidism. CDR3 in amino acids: CASSSPSGGDEQYF. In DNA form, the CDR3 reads TGTGCCAGCAGCAGCCCCTCGGGGGGAGACGAGCAGTACTTC.